The 13 T cell receptor beta chains below all came from one sample that was sequenced in a study of control samples from healthy donors and cancer patients. The method was immunoSEQ multiplex PCR; TCRdb's version includes in-frame clones alone and lacks a portion of them. The sample includes approximately 150,000 clones, 75% to 95% of them seen just once. Sample: blood. Receptors originate from a man aged 30 to 45 in good health.

The chain is built from TRBV30 and TRBJ1-6; D might be TRBD1 (5 bases). Germline lookup yields CDR1 GTSNPN and CDR2 SVGIG (reference sequence). This CDR3 is built from 13 residues. Trimming took 3 bases from V and 10 from J, leaving 13 bases between them. CDR3 loop: CAWRRQGGSPLHF. CDR3 coding DNA: TGTGCCTGGAGGCGGCAGGGTGGCTCACCCCTCCACTTT.

The chain combines TRBV6-6 with TRBJ1-2; TRBD1 agrees at 8 bases. CDR3 length: 13 amino acids. The J segment lost 6 bases and the V segment lost 8 bases, leaving 8 bases of the junction unmatched. CDR1 is MNHNY, CDR2 SVGAGI, per germline (reference sequence). DNA of the CDR3: TGTGCCAGCTCCGGGACAGGTGTTCATGGCTACACCTTC. Its translation is CASSGTGVHGYTF.

The V gene is TRBV6-6, the J gene TRBJ1-5, with TRBD1 identical over 7 bases. The CDR3 consists of 13 residues. In germline, CDR1 is MNHNY, CDR2 SVGAGI (reference sequence). V dropped 8 bases and J dropped 1; count of bases not matched to a gene: 2. The CDR3 sequence is CASQGGSNQPQHF. DNA for the CDR3: TGTGCCAGCCAGGGGGGGAGCAATCAGCCCCAGCATTTT.

This chain uses TRBV5-1 with TRBJ2-2, with a tentative D call TRBD1 (6 bases). This CDR3 comprises 15 residues. V dropped 0 bases and J dropped 4 bases, with 10 bases sitting between them. Germline V lookup: CDR1 SGHRS, CDR2 YFSETQ. CDR3 coding DNA: TGCGCCAGCAGCTTGGGTGGGGGCTCCACCGGGGAGCTGTTTTTT. Translating gives CASSLGGGSTGELFF. The full variable domain, in which reference TRBV5-1 and TRBJ2-2 provide the parts outside the CDR3, is KAGVTQTPRYLIKTRGQQVTLSCSPISGHRSVSWYQQTPGQGLQFLFEYFSETQRNKGNFPGRFSGRQFSNSRSEMNVSTLELGDSALYLCASSLGGGSTGELFFGEGSRLTVL.

This chain links TRBV27 with TRBJ2-1, with 9 bases lining up with TRBD2. CDR1 and CDR2 from the germline V gene are MNHEY and SMNVEV (reference sequence). V shed 1 base, J shed 12 bases, and the junction held 4 bases outside the gene matches. CDR3 length: 13 residues. The CDR3 region is CASSLFASGAQFF. The CDR3 DNA is TGTGCCAGCAGTTTATTTGCTAGCGGGGCGCAGTTCTTC.

This chain uses TRBV6-2 or TRBV6-3 with TRBJ2-1; TRBD1 is a possible D gene (6 bases). In germline, CDR1 is MNHEY, CDR2 SVGEGT. The CDR3 extends over 15 amino acids. V was shortened by 2 bases and J by 5 bases, with 13 bases between the two germline ends. The CDR3 here is CASSYGPGQNNEQFF. In DNA, the CDR3 is TGTGCCAGCAGTTACGGTCCCGGACAGAACAATGAGCAGTTCTTC.

The chain carries TRBV4-2 and TRBJ2-7, with a tentative D call TRBD1 (7 bases). CDR3 length: 14 amino acids. CDR1 and CDR2 from the germline V gene are LGHNA and YNFKEQ. The V gene lost 2 bases and the J gene lost 4 bases, with 12 bases spanning the gap. The CDR3 region is CASSQTRGEYEQYF. The CDR3 DNA reads TGTGCCAGCAGCCAAACCAGGGGGGAGTACGAGCAGTACTTC.

The V and J genes are TRBV5-6 and TRBJ1-5; a possible D gene is TRBD1 (5 bases). Germline values: CDR1 SGHDT, CDR2 YYEEEE. This CDR3 has 17 residues. With 4 bases removed from V and 2 bases from J, the gap between germline ends came to 19 bases. The CDR3 sequence: CASSNTGGGGRNQPQHF. The CDR3 DNA is TGTGCCAGCAGCAACACTGGGGGGGGAGGACGCAATCAGCCCCAGCATTTT.

The chain couples TRBV5-4 to TRBJ2-7, with D perhaps matching TRBD2 (6 bases). The CDR3 consists of 13 residues. V was shortened by 4 bases and J by 0 bases, with 8 bases between the two germline ends. CDR1 is SGHNT, CDR2 YYREEE, per germline (reference sequence). CDR3 nucleotide sequence: TGTGCCAGCAGCGGGGGGAGCTCCTACGAGCAGTACTTC. It is translated as CASSGGSSYEQYF.

This clone has just a few counts. V is TRBV20-1 and J is TRBJ2-7; D is unclear. Germline assignment: CDR1 DFQATT and CDR2 SNEGSKA (reference sequence). The CDR3 consists of 11 residues. V was shortened by 0 bases and J by 4 bases, with 4 bases between the two germline ends. The CDR3 region is CSAREEYEQYF. DNA of the CDR3: TGCAGTGCTAGAGAAGAATACGAGCAGTACTTC.

CDR3 amino acids: CASSLKVFVRDRVNTEAFF. The CDR3 DNA reads as TGTGCCAGCAGTTTAAAGGTGTTTGTTAGGGACAGGGTGAACACTGAAGCTTTCTTT. This chain joins TRBV28 and TRBJ1-1; 9 nucleotides agree with TRBD1. The junction had 13 bases not matched to a gene; V was cut back by 2 bases and J by 0 bases. This CDR3 is 19 amino acids long. CDR1 MDHEN and CDR2 SYDVKM come from the germline V gene.

V gene TRBV5-1 combines with J gene TRBJ2-1, with a weak D call TRBD2 (5 bases). In germline, CDR1 is SGHRS, CDR2 YFSETQ. The CDR3 loop spans 14 amino acids. Trimming took 0 bases from V and 7 from J, leaving 11 bases between them. The CDR3 loop reads CASSLVGRGNEQFF. CDR3 nucleotide sequence: TGCGCCAGCAGCTTGGTGGGTCGGGGAAATGAGCAGTTCTTC.

This clone appeared a single time. The rearrangement uses TRBV29-1 and TRBJ2-3; 11 positions match TRBD2. The length of the CDR3 is 14 residues. Germline V lookup: CDR1 SQVTM, CDR2 ANQGSEA. The junction had 6 bases not matched to a gene; V was cut back by 5 bases and J by 5 bases. In nucleotides, the CDR3 is TGCAGCGTTCCTACTAGCGGGGGAGGAGATACGCAGTATTTT. Its protein is CSVPTSGGGDTQYF.